A selection of T cell receptor beta chains follows, all from one sample in a study of blood T cell repertoires in COVID-19. The assay was immunoSEQ multiplex PCR, and TCRdb's table has in-frame clones only and misses some. Of 75,000 or so clones in the sample, approximately 84% were seen once. Specimen: peripheral blood. Receptors were obtained from a man aged 55 to 70 with active or convalescent COVID-19. CDR3s include the opening cysteine and the closing phenylalanine or tryptophan. The D gene is left open where the match is weak. Clone size appears in some rows only: once, few, many, or a class for an expanded clone.

D | size | J | V | CDR3 | DNA
TRBD2 | few | TRBJ2-1 | TRBV6-1 | CASSEIVSGGAEQFF | TGTGCCAGCAGTGAAATAGTTAGCGGGGGGGCTGAGCAGTTCTTC
NA | NA | TRBJ2-6 | TRBV2 | CASSPSSGANVLTF | TGTGCCAGCAGCCCCAGCTCTGGGGCCAACGTCCTGACTTTC
TRBD1 | NA | TRBJ2-1 | TRBV5-1 | CASRESTGDNEQFF | TGCGCCAGCAGAGAGTCTACAGGGGACAATGAGCAGTTCTTC
TRBD1 | NA | TRBJ2-2 | TRBV7-2 | CASSLEGQVHTGELFF | TGTGCCAGCAGCTTAGAGGGACAGGTGCACACCGGGGAGCTGTTTTTT
TRBD2 | once | TRBJ2-5 | TRBV6-2/TRBV6-3 | CASSYSYHSSGGRVAQETQYF | TGTGCCAGCAGTTACTCGTACCATAGTAGCGGGGGCCGCGTCGCTCAAGAGACCCAGTACTTC
NA | NA | TRBJ2-2 | TRBV19 | CASSIIRTRNTGELFF | TGTGCCAGTAGTATAATAAGGACAAGGAACACCGGGGAGCTGTTTTTT
TRBD1 | NA | TRBJ2-7 | TRBV12-3/TRBV12-4 | CASRQGAGEQYF | TGTGCCAGCAGACAGGGGGCAGGGGAGCAGTACTTC
TRBD2 | NA | TRBJ2-1 | TRBV6-2/TRBV6-3 | CASSLGTSGAYRGNEQFF | TGTGCCAGCAGCCTCGGGACTAGCGGGGCCTATAGGGGCAATGAGCAGTTCTTC
NA | NA | TRBJ2-7 | TRBV6-5 | CASSYSLARAYEQYF | TGTGCCAGCAGTTACTCCCTAGCGAGAGCCTACGAGCAGTACTTC
TRBD1 | NA | TRBJ1-1 | TRBV30 | CAIIAGQGTFF | TGTGCCATAATCGCGGGACAGGGAACTTTCTTT
TRBD1 | NA | TRBJ2-7 | TRBV4-2 | CASSQTTGVSYEQYF | TGTGCCAGCAGCCAGACGACAGGGGTGTCCTACGAGCAGTACTTC
NA | NA | TRBJ1-5 | TRBV5-5 | CASSSGPGSQPQHF | TGTGCCAGCAGCTCAGGCCCTGGGAGCCAGCCCCAGCATTTT
TRBD2 | NA | TRBJ2-7 | TRBV2 | CASMPGLAGQRGYF | TGTGCCAGCATGCCGGGACTAGCGGGGCAAAGGGGGTACTTC
NA | few | TRBJ2-3 | TRBV9 | CASSVIQGNTQYF | TGTGCCAGCAGCGTAATACAGGGAAATACGCAGTATTTT
NA | NA | TRBJ2-2 | TRBV11-2 | CASSPGLYTGELFF | TGTGCCAGCAGCCCCGGACTGTACACCGGGGAGCTGTTTTTT
NA | NA | TRBJ1-1 | TRBV6-5 | CASSYVAVNTEAFF | TGTGCCAGCAGTTACGTAGCGGTGAACACTGAAGCTTTCTTT
NA | NA | TRBJ1-5 | TRBV18 | CASSPASGGNQPQHF | TGTGCCAGCTCACCAGCCTCAGGGGGCAATCAGCCCCAGCATTTT
NA | NA | TRBJ2-5 | TRBV7-3 | CASSSYGRQETQYF | TGTGCCAGCAGTAGTTATGGGAGACAAGAGACCCAGTACTTC
NA | NA | TRBJ2-1 | TRBV2 | CASRKEQGDYNEQFF | TGTGCCAGCAGAAAAGAACAGGGAGACTACAATGAGCAGTTCTTC
TRBD1 | NA | TRBJ2-7 | TRBV6-5 | CASSRRDSIYEQYF | TGTGCCAGCAGTCGTCGGGACAGCATCTACGAGCAGTACTTC
TRBD1 | few | TRBJ1-1 | TRBV6-2/TRBV6-3 | CASSDRGRTEAFF | TGTGCCAGCAGTGACAGGGGGAGGACTGAAGCTTTCTTT
NA | once | TRBJ1-6 | TRBV6-5 | CAIPRGAYNSPLHF | TGTGCCATCCCCCGGGGGGCTTATAATTCACCCCTCCACTTT
NA | few | TRBJ1-2 | TRBV14 | CASSPGTYYGYTF | TGTGCCAGCAGCCCCGGGACTTACTATGGCTACACCTTC
TRBD1 | NA | TRBJ1-5 | TRBV4-3 | CASSQGTGYNQPQHF | TGCGCCAGCAGCCAAGGGACAGGATACAATCAGCCCCAGCATTTT
TRBD1 | NA | TRBJ1-1 | TRBV4-1 | CASSVDRDTEAFF | TGCGCCAGCAGCGTGGACAGGGACACTGAGGCTTTCTTT
NA | NA | TRBJ1-2 | TRBV7-8 | CASSSDRSHLTNYGYTF | TGTGCCAGCAGTAGCGATCGGTCCCATCTTACTAACTATGGCTACACCTTC
NA | NA | TRBJ2-5 | TRBV9 | CASSVTWGLETQYF | TGTGCCAGCAGCGTAACTTGGGGCCTGGAGACCCAGTACTTC
TRBD2 | many | TRBJ2-3 | TRBV4-1 | CASSQGTRSTDTQYF | TGCGCCAGCAGCCAAGGGACTAGAAGCACAGATACGCAGTATTTT
NA | NA | TRBJ1-2 | TRBV7-2 | CASSLLQRGYTF | TGTGCCAGCAGCTTACTCCAACGGGGCTACACCTTC
NA | once | TRBJ2-5 | TRBV10-3 | CAISEGSQETQYF | TGTGCCATCAGTGAGGGGAGCCAAGAGACCCAGTACTTC
NA | NA | TRBJ1-2 | TRBV12-3/TRBV12-4 | CASSPGNYGYTF | TGTGCCAGCAGTCCAGGGAACTATGGCTACACCTTC
NA | NA | TRBJ2-2 | TRBV4-2 | CASRPRAGSRTGELFF | TGTGCCAGCAGGCCCCGGGCCGGGAGTCGTACCGGGGAGCTGTTTTTT
NA | NA | TRBJ2-7 | TRBV27 | CASSLGGGASSSYEQYF | TGTGCCAGCAGTTTAGGTGGGGGGGCCTCTAGCTCCTACGAGCAGTACTTC
NA | NA | TRBJ2-4 | TRBV7-2 | CASSLGGGGKNIQYF | TGTGCCAGCAGCCTGGGGGGCGGGGGCAAAAACATTCAGTACTTC
TRBD1 | few | TRBJ1-1 | TRBV7-2 | CASSTRQGSRNTEAFF | TGTGCCAGCAGCACCCGACAGGGGAGCCGGAACACTGAAGCTTTCTTT
NA | once | TRBJ1-1 | TRBV6-5 | CASRTLRVPLTEAFF | TGTGCCAGCAGGACGCTCAGGGTTCCCCTAACTGAAGCTTTCTTT
NA | NA | TRBJ1-5 | TRBV7-2 | CASSLAGVNNQPQHF | TGTGCCAGCAGCTTAGCAGGGGTTAACAATCAGCCCCAGCATTTT
NA | NA | TRBJ1-2 | TRBV6-6 | CASSTRQDGYTF | TGTGCCAGCAGCACTCGACAGGATGGCTACACCTTC
TRBD2 | few | TRBJ2-1 | TRBV6-5 | CASSISGGIEQFF | TGTGCCAGCAGTATTAGCGGGGGCATTGAGCAGTTCTTC
NA | few | TRBJ2-2 | TRBV29-1 | CSARGGTGELFF | TGCAGCGCCCGCGGTGGCACCGGGGAGCTGTTTTTT
NA | NA | TRBJ2-6 | TRBV7-2 | CASSLGALPSGANVLTF | TGTGCCAGCAGCTTAGGGGCACTTCCCTCTGGGGCCAACGTCCTGACTTTC
NA | NA | TRBJ1-4 | TRBV29-1 | CSRAGLATNEKLFF | TGCAGCCGAGCGGGCCTTGCAACTAATGAAAAACTGTTTTTT
NA | NA | TRBJ2-3 | TRBV11-3 | CASSFWGGTDTQYF | TGTGCCAGCAGCTTTTGGGGAGGCACAGATACGCAGTATTTT
TRBD1 | few | TRBJ1-1 | TRBV9 | CASSIGQGAANTEAFF | TGTGCCAGCAGCATCGGACAGGGGGCGGCGAACACTGAAGCTTTCTTT
NA | NA | TRBJ1-2 | TRBV27 | CASSPRAGGTGYTF | TGTGCCAGCAGTCCCAGGGCCGGCGGTACAGGCTACACCTTC
TRBD1 | NA | TRBJ1-1 | TRBV27 | CASSLGTATMNTEAFF | TGTGCCAGCAGTTTAGGGACAGCAACAATGAACACTGAAGCTTTCTTT
TRBD1 | NA | TRBJ1-2 | TRBV6-5 | CASSRDRLNGYTF | TGTGCCAGCAGTCGGGACAGGTTAAATGGCTACACCTTC
NA | NA | TRBJ2-3 | TRBV6-1 | CASSEAGASTDTQYF | TGTGCCAGCAGTGAAGCGGGGGCTAGCACAGATACGCAGTATTTT
TRBD1 | NA | TRBJ2-7 | TRBV6-2/TRBV6-3 | CASSYSGQGSYEQYF | TGTGCCAGCAGTTACTCGGGACAGGGATCCTACGAGCAGTACTTC
TRBD1 | NA | TRBJ2-5 | TRBV10-3 | CAISESQDRGHGETQYF | TGTGCCATCAGTGAGTCCCAAGACAGGGGGCATGGAGAGACCCAGTACTTC
TRBD1 | once | TRBJ2-2 | TRBV5-4 | CASSLGPDRVWELFF | TGTGCCAGCAGCTTGGGGCCCGACAGGGTGTGGGAGCTGTTTTTT
NA | NA | TRBJ1-2 | TRBV6-1 | CASSEWGGDDYGYTF | TGTGCCAGCAGTGAATGGGGGGGCGATGACTATGGCTACACCTTC
NA | NA | TRBJ2-3 | TRBV24-1 | CATSDSAGTDTQYF | TGTGCCACCAGTGATTCGGCGGGCACAGATACGCAGTATTTT
NA | NA | TRBJ1-2 | TRBV4-2 | CASSQDQGMDYGYTF | TGTGCCAGCAGCCAAGATCAGGGGATGGACTATGGCTACACCTTC
NA | NA | TRBJ2-4 | TRBV6-5 | CASISLTKNIQYF | TGTGCCAGCATAAGCTTAACCAAAAACATTCAGTACTTC